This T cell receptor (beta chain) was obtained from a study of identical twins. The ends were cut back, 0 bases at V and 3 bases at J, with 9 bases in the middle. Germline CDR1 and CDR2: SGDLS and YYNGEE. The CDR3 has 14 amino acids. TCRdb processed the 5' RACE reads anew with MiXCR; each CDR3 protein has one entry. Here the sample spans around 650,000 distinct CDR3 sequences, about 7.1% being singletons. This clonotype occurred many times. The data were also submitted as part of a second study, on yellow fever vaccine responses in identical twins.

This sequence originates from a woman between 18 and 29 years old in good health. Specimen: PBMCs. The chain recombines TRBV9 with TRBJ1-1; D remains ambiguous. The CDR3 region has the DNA TGTGCCAGCAGCGTAGGGCCCGGCTACACTGAAGCTTTCTTT. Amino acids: CASSVGPGYTEAFF. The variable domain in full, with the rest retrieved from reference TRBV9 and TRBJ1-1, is DSGVTQTPKHLITATGQRVTLRCSPRSGDLSVYWYQQSLDQGLQFLIQYYNGEERAKGNILERFSAQQFPDLHSELNLSSLELGDSALYFCASSVGPGYTEAFFGQGTRLTVV.